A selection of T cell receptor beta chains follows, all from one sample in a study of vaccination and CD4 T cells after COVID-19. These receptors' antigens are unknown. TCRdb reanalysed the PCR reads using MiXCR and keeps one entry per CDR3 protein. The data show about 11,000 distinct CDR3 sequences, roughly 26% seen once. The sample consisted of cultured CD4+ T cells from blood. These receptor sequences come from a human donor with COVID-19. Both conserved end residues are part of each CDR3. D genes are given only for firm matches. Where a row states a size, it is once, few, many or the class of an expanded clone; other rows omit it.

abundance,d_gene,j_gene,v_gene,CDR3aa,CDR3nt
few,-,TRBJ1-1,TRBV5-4,CASSFLGAEAFF,TGTGCCAGCAGCTTTTTAGGCGCTGAAGCTTTCTTT
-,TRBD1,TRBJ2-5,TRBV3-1,CASTRSTGEETQYF,TGTGCCAGCACCAGATCTACAGGGGAAGAGACCCAGTACTTC
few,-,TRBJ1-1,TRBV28,CASSPRITEAFF,TGTGCCAGCAGTCCCCGTATAACTGAAGCTTTCTTT
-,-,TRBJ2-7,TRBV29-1,CSVRGAGNTYEQYF,TGCAGCGTACGCGGGGCAGGGAATACCTACGAGCAGTACTTC
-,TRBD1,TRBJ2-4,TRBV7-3,CASSPDPGQGGGIQYF,TGTGCCAGCAGCCCGGACCCGGGACAGGGAGGGGGCATTCAGTACTTC
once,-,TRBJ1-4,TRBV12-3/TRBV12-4,CASSFSSRGEKLFF,TGTGCCAGCAGTTTCAGTTCCAGGGGTGAAAAACTGTTTTTT
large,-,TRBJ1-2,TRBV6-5,CASSYSNSGLYGYTF,TGTGCCAGCAGTTACTCGAATTCCGGTCTCTATGGCTACACCTTC
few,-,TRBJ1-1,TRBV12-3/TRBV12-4,CASSSTGLNTEAFF,TGTGCCAGCAGCTCGACTGGCCTGAACACTGAAGCTTTCTTT
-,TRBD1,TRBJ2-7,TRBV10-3,CAISDGQGGSYEQYF,TGTGCCATCAGCGACGGACAGGGAGGCTCCTACGAGCAGTACTTC
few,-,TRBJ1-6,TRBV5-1,CASSRGSSYNSPLHF,TGCGCCAGCTCTCGGGGAAGCTCCTATAATTCACCCCTCCACTTT
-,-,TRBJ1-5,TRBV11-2,CASSQAEGQPQHF,TGTGCCAGCAGTCAGGCAGAAGGTCAGCCCCAGCATTTT
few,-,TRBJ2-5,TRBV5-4,CASSLEGETQYF,TGTGCCAGCAGCTTGGAGGGGGAGACCCAGTACTTC
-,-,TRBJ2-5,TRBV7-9,CASSLIGMGEEETQYF,TGTGCCAGCAGCTTAATAGGGATGGGGGAGGAAGAGACCCAGTACTTC
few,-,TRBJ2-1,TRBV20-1,CSARDPGANNEQFF,TGCAGTGCTAGAGATCCGGGGGCCAACAATGAGCAGTTCTTC
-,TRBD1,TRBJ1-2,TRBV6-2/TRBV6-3,CASSPRTGKTF,TGTGCCAGCAGTCCCCGGACAGGGAAGACCTTC
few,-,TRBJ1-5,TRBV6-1,CASTPAQSNQPQHF,TGTGCCAGCACGCCAGCTCAGAGCAATCAGCCCCAGCATTTT
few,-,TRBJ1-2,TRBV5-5,CASSSGGQYGYTF,TGTGCCAGCAGCTCGGGGGGGCAATATGGCTACACCTTC
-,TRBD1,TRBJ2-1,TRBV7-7,CASSSERQGVGEQFF,TGTGCTAGCAGCTCCGAGAGACAGGGGGTGGGTGAGCAGTTCTTC
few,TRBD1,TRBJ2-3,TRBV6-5,CASSYSGTASFSTDTQYF,TGTGCCAGCAGTTACTCAGGGACAGCCAGCTTTAGCACAGATACGCAGTATTTT
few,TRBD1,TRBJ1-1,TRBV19,CASSIGTGNTEAFF,TGTGCCAGTAGTATTGGGACAGGGAACACTGAAGCTTTCTTT
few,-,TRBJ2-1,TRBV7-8,CASSLGGPDEQFF,TGTGCCAGCAGCTTAGGGGGACCGGATGAGCAGTTCTTC
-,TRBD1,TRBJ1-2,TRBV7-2,CASSLAIFRGMGYTF,TGTGCCAGCAGCTTAGCGATCTTCAGGGGGATGGGCTACACCTTC
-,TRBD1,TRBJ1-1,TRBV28,CASSPGTGRAFF,TGTGCCAGCAGTCCCGGGACAGGGAGAGCTTTCTTT
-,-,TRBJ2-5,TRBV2,CASSEREKETQYF,TGTGCCAGCAGTGAACGGGAAAAAGAGACCCAGTACTTC
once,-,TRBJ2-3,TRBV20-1,CSARDLLATDTQYF,TGCAGTGCTAGAGATCTGCTAGCTACAGATACGCAGTATTTT